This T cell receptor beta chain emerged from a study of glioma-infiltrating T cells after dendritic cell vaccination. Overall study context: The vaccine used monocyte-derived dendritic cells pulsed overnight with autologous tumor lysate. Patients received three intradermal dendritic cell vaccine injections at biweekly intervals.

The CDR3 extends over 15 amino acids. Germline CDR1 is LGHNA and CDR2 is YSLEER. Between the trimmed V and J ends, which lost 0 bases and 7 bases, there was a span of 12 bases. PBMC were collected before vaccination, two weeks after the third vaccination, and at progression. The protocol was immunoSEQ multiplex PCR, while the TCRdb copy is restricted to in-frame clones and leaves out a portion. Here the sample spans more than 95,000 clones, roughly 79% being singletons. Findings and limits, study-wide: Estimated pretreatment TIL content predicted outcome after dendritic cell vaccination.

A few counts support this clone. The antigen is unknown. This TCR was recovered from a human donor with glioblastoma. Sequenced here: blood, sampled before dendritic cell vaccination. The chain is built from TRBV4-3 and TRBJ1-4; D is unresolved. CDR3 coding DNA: TGCGCCAGCAGCCAAGAGAAAAACTTAAGTGAAAAACTGTTTTTT. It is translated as CASSQEKNLSEKLFF.